The clone carrying this T cell receptor beta chain has just one count. Repertoires were generated with immunoSEQ multiplex PCR, while TCRdb's copy carries only in-frame clones and drops some. The sample carries about 98,000 clones, nearly 90% recorded once. These data come from a study of blood T cell repertoires in COVID-19. Turning to the study itself: Sources were T cells, B-cell-depleted T cells, or PBMCs; the material itself was cDNA or gDNA.

V was clipped by 2 bases and J by 5 bases, with 10 bases between them. CDR1 SGHNT and CDR2 YYREEE come from the germline V gene (reference sequence). This CDR3 is built from 13 residues. V gene TRBV5-4 combines with J gene TRBJ2-5, with D possibly TRBD2 on 5 matching bases. The sequence came from a man in his sixties or seventies with acute or convalescent COVID-19. Sequenced input: peripheral blood. DNA of the CDR3: TGTGCCAGCAGCTTAGTCTCGGGGGAGACCCAGTACTTC. This sequence encodes CASSLVSGETQYF.